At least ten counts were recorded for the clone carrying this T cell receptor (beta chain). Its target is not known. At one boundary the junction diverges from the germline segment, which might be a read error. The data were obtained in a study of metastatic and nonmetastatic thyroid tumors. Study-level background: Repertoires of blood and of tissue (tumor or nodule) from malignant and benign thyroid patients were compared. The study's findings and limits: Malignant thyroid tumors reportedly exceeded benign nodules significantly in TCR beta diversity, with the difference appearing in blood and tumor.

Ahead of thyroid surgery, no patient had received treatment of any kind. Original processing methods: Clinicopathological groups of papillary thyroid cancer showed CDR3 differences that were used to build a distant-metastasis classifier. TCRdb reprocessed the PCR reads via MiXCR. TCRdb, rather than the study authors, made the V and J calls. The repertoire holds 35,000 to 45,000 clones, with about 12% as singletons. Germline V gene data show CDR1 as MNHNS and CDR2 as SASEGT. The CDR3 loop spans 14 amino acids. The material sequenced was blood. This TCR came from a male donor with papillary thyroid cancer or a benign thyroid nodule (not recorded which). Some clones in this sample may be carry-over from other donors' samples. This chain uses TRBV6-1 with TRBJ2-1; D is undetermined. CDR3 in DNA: TGTGCCAGCAGTCTCCCGGGCCCTTACAATGAGCAGCTCTTC. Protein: CASSLPGPYNEQLF.